The next 11 T cell receptor beta chains were all read from a single sample in a study of blood T cells in healthy people across ages. PCR was performed a second time for roughly 6 to 12 cycles using a sample-barcoded 5' primer and a J-beta primer mix. Each CDR3 protein gets one entry after TCRdb re-called the 5' RACE reads with MiXCR. The table records 800,000 or so distinct CDR3 sequences, 20% to 25% of them present only once. In addition, the sample was reused for a study of T cells of mothers and their children.

Sequences were obtained from blood. The source is a boy younger than 18 in good health.

This clonotype was counted between two and nine times. The V gene is TRBV5-1, the J gene TRBJ2-3, with D perhaps matching TRBD1 or TRBD2 (5 bases each). V shed 4 bases and J shed 4 bases, with 13 bases lying between them. The CDR3 totals 14 residues. Germline values: CDR1 SGHRS, CDR2 YFSETQ. The CDR3, as DNA: TGCGCCAGCAGCGGCGGGCAGGGCCCAGATACGCAGTATTTT. This codes for CASSGGQGPDTQYF. The entire variable domain, with the rest obtained from reference TRBV5-1 and TRBJ2-3, is as follows: KAGVTQTPRYLIKTRGQQVTLSCSPISGHRSVSWYQQTPGQGLQFLFEYFSETQRNKGNFPGRFSGRQFSNSRSEMNVSTLELGDSALYLCASSGGQGPDTQYFGPGTRLTVL.

This clonotype was seen a few times. The chain couples TRBV5-1 to TRBJ2-5, with D unclear. Germline CDR1 SGHRS, CDR2 YFSETQ. The V end was cut by 4 bases, the J end by 2 bases, with 12 bases between. CDR3 size: 14 residues. The CDR3: CASSPLGEQETQYF. The DNA for the CDR3 is TGCGCCAGCAGCCCTCTTGGCGAGCAAGAGACCCAGTACTTC.

V is TRBV4-3 and J is TRBJ2-7; D uncertain. The CDR3 consists of 14 residues. The V gene lost 0 bases and the J gene lost 1 base, with 7 bases spanning the gap. Germline CDR1 reads LGHNA; CDR2 reads YSLEER. The CDR3 region has the DNA TGCGCCAGCAGCCAAGAAGCCCGTTCCTACGAGCAGTACTTC. Amino acids: CASSQEARSYEQYF.

This clonotype was seen a handful of times. The chain has TRBV5-5 and TRBJ2-7; D might be TRBD1 (6 bases). Trimming left V 3 bases short and J 2 bases short, with 9 bases between. This CDR3 is 13 amino acids long. Germline V gives CDR1 SGHKS, CDR2 YYEKEE (reference sequence). The CDR3 nucleotides are TGTGCCAGCAGCTGGGACATCCCCTACGAGCAGTACTTC. Amino acids: CASSWDIPYEQYF. Looking up the rest from reference TRBV5-5 and TRBJ2-7 gives the full variable domain: DAGVTQSPTHLIKTRGQQVTLRCSPISGHKSVSWYQQVLGQGPQFIFQYYEKEERGRGNFPDRFSARQFPNYSSELNVNALLLGDSALYLCASSWDIPYEQYFGPGTRLTVT.

The V gene is TRBV29-1, the J gene TRBJ2-5; tentatively, D is TRBD2 (5 bases). The CDR3 has 14 amino acids. The germline V and J ends were trimmed by 0 bases and 5 bases, with 13 bases remaining between them. Looked up from germline, CDR1 is SQVTM and CDR2 is ANQGSEA. The CDR3 is CSVEDRRAWETQYF. The CDR3 DNA follows: TGCAGCGTTGAAGACAGGCGGGCATGGGAGACCCAGTACTTC.

This clonotype was seen a few times. This CDR3 reads CSALGQGEETQYF. CDR3 coding DNA: TGCAGTGCTCTGGGGCAGGGTGAAGAGACCCAGTACTTC. The chain carries TRBV20-1 and TRBJ2-5; D possibly corresponds to TRBD1 (5 bases). Germline loops: CDR1 DFQATT, CDR2 SNEGSKA (reference sequence). This CDR3 comprises 13 residues. Trimming pared 5 bases from V and 3 bases from J, leaving 13 bases between.

The V call is TRBV28, the J call TRBJ1-1; a weak D match, TRBD1 (6 bases). Trimming removed 4 bases at V and 1 base at J, with 7 bases between. Per germline, CDR1 MDHEN and CDR2 SYDVKM. This CDR3 is built from 13 residues. CDR3 protein: CASSWGQNTEAFF. The DNA of the CDR3 is TGTGCCAGCAGTTGGGGACAGAACACTGAAGCTTTCTTT.

The V gene is TRBV11-2, the J gene TRBJ2-1, with D maybe TRBD2 (5 bases). The J call may be faulty, since TRBJ2-7 better matches the DNA end. The CDR3 consists of 13 residues. Germline V gene sequence: CDR1 SGHAT, CDR2 FQNNGV. The CDR3 nucleotides are TGTGCCAGCAGCTCGGACTGGGGTTACGAGCAGTACTTC. Its translation: CASSSDWGYEQYF.

The chain couples TRBV6-6 to TRBJ2-1; the match to TRBD1 covers 7 bases. This CDR3 region has 13 residues. Per germline, CDR1 MNHNY and CDR2 SVGAGI (reference sequence). J lost 8 bases, V lost 6 bases, and 7 bases had no gene match. CDR3 in amino acids: CASSPPGQYEQFF. For the CDR3, the DNA is TGTGCCAGCAGCCCCCCGGGACAGTATGAGCAGTTCTTC.

This clonotype showed up just a few times. This chain joins TRBV4-2 and TRBJ2-5; 9 bases align to TRBD2. The germline CDR1 and CDR2 sequences are LGHNA and YNFKEQ. The CDR3 extends over 17 amino acids. Trimming took 0 bases from V and 2 from J; bases not matched to a gene: 7. This chain's CDR3 is CASSQEMDTSGQETQYF. As DNA, the CDR3 is TGTGCCAGCAGCCAAGAGATGGATACTAGCGGGCAAGAGACCCAGTACTTC.

The CDR3 reads CSAKSPGRLQETQYF. The CDR3 DNA reads as TGCAGTGCTAAGAGCCCGGGCAGGCTGCAAGAGACCCAGTACTTC. This chain joins TRBV20-1 and TRBJ2-5; no definite D call. Per the germline V gene, CDR1 is DFQATT and CDR2 is SNEGSKA (reference sequence). With 4 bases removed from V and 2 bases from J, the gap between germline ends came to 17 bases. The CDR3 extends over 15 amino acids.